The following is a TCR beta chain sequence with its context. Repertoires were generated with immunoSEQ multiplex PCR, while TCRdb's copy carries only in-frame clones and drops some. Here the sample spans about 660,000 clones, 88% being singletons. The record originates from a study of shared T cell receptors in the human thymus. V lost 5 bases and J lost 7, with 11 bases in between. The CDR3 totals 12 residues. Germline loops: CDR1 SEHNR, CDR2 FQNEAQ (reference sequence). These same records also appear under a second study, on human thymus T cells. From that paper: Thymus specimens were resections from corrective heart surgery.

V usage is TRBV7-9 and J usage is TRBJ1-1; D is unclear. Input material: thymocytes. The TCR sequence derives from a boy under two years old with a congenital heart defect. Here the CDR3 DNA reads TGTGCCAGCAGCCACTTGCCGGGTGAAGCTTTCTTT. Translation gives CASSHLPGEAFF.